The clone carrying this T cell receptor beta chain has a handful of counts. The germline gives CDR1 MNHNS, CDR2 SASEGT. V trimming: 1 base; J trimming: 3 bases; junction bases outside the gene matches: 4. This CDR3 comprises 15 residues. This sample is part of a study of T cell responses to AZD1222 COVID-19 vaccine. TCRdb's table, derived via immunoSEQ multiplex PCR, lists solely in-frame clones and lacks some. The data show about 180,000 clones, under 95% seen once. Samples with a second dose at about 4 or about 12 weeks were pooled together. Specimen: peripheral blood, collected 28 days after the second AZD1222 dose. The chain links TRBV6-1 to TRBJ2-7, with TRBD2 matching over 9 bases. The clonotype comes from an adult who received the AZD1222 COVID-19 vaccine. The CDR3 protein is CASSEGSGSFYEQYF. For the CDR3, the DNA is TGTGCCAGCAGTGAAGGTAGCGGGAGCTTCTACGAGCAGTACTTC.